A selection of T cell receptor beta chains follows, all from one sample in a study of CD8 T cells in ankylosing spondylitis. TCRdb itself ran the 5' RACE reads through MiXCR, one entry per CDR3 protein. The sample lists 200,000 to 300,000 distinct CDR3 sequences; about 10% were seen once. Material for sequencing was blood, either unsorted or a sorted T cell fraction (not recorded which). Receptors were obtained from a male donor with ankylosing spondylitis or in good health (not recorded which). CDR3s include the opening cysteine and the closing phenylalanine or tryptophan. The D gene is left open where the match is weak. The size entry is marked missing in some rows and otherwise reads once, few, many or a size class.

j_gene,abundance,v_gene,d_gene,CDR3nt,CDR3aa
TRBJ1-1,few,TRBV7-9,NA,TGTGCCAGCAGCTTCGGGGTTGAAGGGACTGAAGCTTTCTTT,CASSFGVEGTEAFF
TRBJ2-3,few,TRBV11-3,NA,TGTGCCAGCAGCTTAGATGGGGGCGCAGACACAGATACGCAGTATTTT,CASSLDGGADTDTQYF
TRBJ1-1,many,TRBV5-1,NA,TGCGCCAGCAGCCTGGGACCCGGAGTCGGCACTGAAGCTTTCTTT,CASSLGPGVGTEAFF
TRBJ2-5,many,TRBV3-1,NA,TGTGCCAGCAGCTCAGAGGGGAGGGAGACCCAGTACTTC,CASSSEGRETQYF
TRBJ1-5,many,TRBV6-5,NA,TGTGCCAGCAGTTCCCTAGCAAATCAGCCCCAGCATTTT,CASSSLANQPQHF
TRBJ1-5,once,TRBV27,NA,TGTGCCAGCAGTGACACGAGCAATCAGCCCCAGCATTTT,CASSDTSNQPQHF
TRBJ1-2,many,TRBV5-1,NA,TGCGCCAGCAGCTTGATCGGCAGGGACTATGGCTACACCTTC,CASSLIGRDYGYTF
TRBJ2-2,many,TRBV7-6,NA,TGTGCCAGCGCCAGGCAGGGGCTGGTCCGGGAGCTGTTTTTT,CASARQGLVRELFF
TRBJ2-7,many,TRBV5-1,NA,TGCGCCAGCAGCTGGGGGCAGGGCGACTACGAGCAGTACTTC,CASSWGQGDYEQYF
TRBJ2-5,many,TRBV3-1,NA,TGTGCCAGCAGCCACGCCCCTACGGTCGGGGCAGGAGAGACCCAGTACTTC,CASSHAPTVGAGETQYF
TRBJ1-6,many,TRBV4-1,NA,TGCGCCAGCAGCCAAGATGACGAAGGGCGTCCTAGGTCACCCCTCCACTTT,CASSQDDEGRPRSPLHF
TRBJ1-2,many,TRBV10-3,NA,TGTGCCATCGAGACACCTAAACATGGCTACACCTTC,CAIETPKHGYTF
TRBJ2-1,few,TRBV20-1,TRBD2,TGCAGTGCTAGAGATGGGAGGGCCGGCTACAATGAGCAGTTCTTC,CSARDGRAGYNEQFF
TRBJ2-7,many,TRBV12-3/TRBV12-4,NA,TGTGCCAGCAGTTTATGGGACGACCCAAAAGGCGAGCAGTACTTC,CASSLWDDPKGEQYF
TRBJ2-1,many,TRBV14,NA,TGTGCCAGCAGCCAAGGGGAGTCATTTTCCTACAATGAGCAGTTCTTC,CASSQGESFSYNEQFF
TRBJ2-1,NA,TRBV30,NA,TGTGCCTGGAGTAAGATGGGCAATGAGCAGCTCTTC,CAWSKMGNEQLF
TRBJ1-5,many,TRBV30,NA,TGTGCCTGGAGTCGTCTACAAGGACCGAGCAATCAGCCCCAGCATTTT,CAWSRLQGPSNQPQHF
TRBJ2-7,few,TRBV7-8,NA,TGTGCCAGCAGCCCCGAGCAGGGTTTCTTCTACTTC,CASSPEQGFFYF
TRBJ2-5,many,TRBV20-1,NA,TGCAGTGCTCGGACCTCGGAGACCCAGTACTTC,CSARTSETQYF
TRBJ2-1,many,TRBV5-1,NA,TGCGCCAGCAGCGAGGGGGTTTACCCCAATGAGCAGTTCTTC,CASSEGVYPNEQFF
TRBJ2-7,many,TRBV6-1,TRBD2,TGTGCCAGCAGGAGGGCGGGGGGCACCTACGAGCAGTACTTC,CASRRAGGTYEQYF
TRBJ2-5,many,TRBV5-1,NA,TGCGCCAGCAGCTGGACGGATCAAGAGACCCAGTACTTC,CASSWTDQETQYF
TRBJ2-1,many,TRBV2,NA,TGTGCCAGCAGCGCTAACAATGAGCAGTTCTTC,CASSANNEQFF
TRBJ1-2,many,TRBV7-2,NA,TGTGCCAGCAGCTCCCCTGGGCTGCCCTATGGCTACACCTTC,CASSSPGLPYGYTF
TRBJ2-1,NA,TRBV20-1,NA,TGCAGTGCTAGTGCGGGGCACGGTAATGAGCAGTTCTTC,CSASAGHGNEQFF
TRBJ2-7,NA,TRBV20-1,TRBD1,TGCAGTGCTAGAGGTCCGGGACAGGGGGTAAAGTGGTCCTACGAGCAGTACTTC,CSARGPGQGVKWSYEQYF
TRBJ2-5,NA,TRBV11-2,TRBD2,TGTGCCAGCAGCCCGGGACTAGCGGAGACCCAGTACTTC,CASSPGLAETQYF
TRBJ2-7,many,TRBV20-1,NA,TGCAGTGCTAGAGTGCCGGGGGTCTCCTACGAGCAGTACTTC,CSARVPGVSYEQYF
TRBJ1-1,many,TRBV6-6,NA,TGTGCCAGCAGTACGAGGACAGCCTATGAAGCTTTCTTT,CASSTRTAYEAFF
TRBJ2-5,many,TRBV12-3/TRBV12-4,TRBD1,TGTGCCAGCACCCTACAGGGGGTAGAGGAGACCCAGTACTTC,CASTLQGVEETQYF
TRBJ2-1,many,TRBV5-1,TRBD2,TGCGCCAGCAGCAGCGGGAGACTAAACAATGAGCAGTTCTTC,CASSSGRLNNEQFF
TRBJ2-1,many,TRBV10-3,NA,TGTGCCATCAGTGAGTCAGGAGCGCCCCGGCACAATGAGCAGTTCTTC,CAISESGAPRHNEQFF
TRBJ2-2,many,TRBV5-1,NA,TGCGCCAGCAGCGCCCCGGGACTGCACGGGGAGCTGTTTTTT,CASSAPGLHGELFF
TRBJ2-5,few,TRBV20-1,TRBD2,TGCTGTGCTAGAGATTATAGCGGGAGGGTTCAAGAGACCCAGTACTTC,CCARDYSGRVQETQYF
TRBJ1-3,NA,TRBV25-1,NA,TGTGCCAGCAGTGAAAACCAGGTCTCTGGAAACACCATATATTTT,CASSENQVSGNTIYF
TRBJ1-4,NA,TRBV10-3,NA,TGTGCCATCAGTGAGGGGGCGGCTGAAAAACTGTTTTTT,CAISEGAAEKLFF
TRBJ1-2,many,TRBV7-6,TRBD1,TGTGCCAGCAGCTTAGTCCCTACCAATACAGGGGTCTATGGCTACACCTTC,CASSLVPTNTGVYGYTF
TRBJ1-5,many,TRBV6-1,NA,TGTGCCAGCAGCGCAGGGGTAGGAGGGCAGCCCCAGCATTTT,CASSAGVGGQPQHF
TRBJ2-2,NA,TRBV19,TRBD1,TGTGCCAGTAGTCCGGGGACAGCCGGAGCCGGGGAGCTGTTTTTT,CASSPGTAGAGELFF
TRBJ2-3,many,TRBV19,TRBD2,TGTGCCAGTAGTATCCTAGCGGGAGCCACAGATACGCAGTATTTT,CASSILAGATDTQYF
TRBJ1-1,many,TRBV2,NA,TGTGCCAGCAGTATGTGGGGGACGGCGAACACTGAAGCTTTCTTT,CASSMWGTANTEAFF
TRBJ1-1,many,TRBV5-1,NA,TGCGCCAGCAGCCCCGGAGGGGGAATAAGCACTGAAGCTTTCTTT,CASSPGGGISTEAFF